The clone carrying this T cell receptor beta chain has just a few counts. A second PCR of roughly 7 to 11 cycles used a sample-barcoded 5' primer and a J-beta primer mix. TCRdb processed the 5' RACE reads anew with MiXCR; each CDR3 protein has one entry. This sample has about 2 million distinct CDR3 sequences, with 49% found just once. The sample originates from a study of blood T cells in healthy people across ages. Germline trimming cut 6 bases from V and 5 bases from J; bases unmatched to any gene: 6. CDR3 size: 14 residues. This sequence was found in a woman aged 35 to 49 in good health. Sequencing was carried out using blood. The V call is TRBV12-3 or TRBV12-4, the J call TRBJ2-7; 11 bases map to TRBD1. CDR3 DNA: TGTGCCAGCAGAAGGACAGGGGGCTTTAACGAGCAGTACTTC. It specifies CASRRTGGFNEQYF.